The present entry profiles one T cell receptor (beta chain) with its context. The sample originates from a study of shared clonotypes between healthy human individuals. Repertoires were generated with immunoSEQ multiplex PCR, while TCRdb's copy carries only in-frame clones and drops some. The repertoire consists of approximately 2.1 million clones, with 93% occurring once and the leading ten covering roughly 0.36%. Per the germline V gene, CDR1 is GTSNPN and CDR2 is SVGIG (reference sequence). Trimming cost V 2 bases and J 0 bases, with 8 bases left between them. The CDR3 runs 14 residues. The source of this sequence is a man younger than 30 in good health. Some clones in this sample may be carry-over from other donors' samples. Sequenced: naive CD4+ T cells from PBMCs. Subset specified: CD45RA+ positively selected. The gene calls are TRBV30 and TRBJ1-3; D is unclear. CDR3: CAWSRQASGNTIYF. The CDR3 DNA is TGTGCCTGGAGTCGGCAGGCCTCTGGAAACACCATATATTTT.